This TCR beta chain was observed in a study of T cell changes during pregnancy in multiple sclerosis. V gave up 3 bases and J gave up 0 bases, with 12 bases separating them. The CDR3 covers 16 residues. Germline CDR1 and CDR2: LNHDA and SQIVND (reference sequence). The assay was immunoSEQ multiplex PCR, and TCRdb's table has in-frame clones only and misses some. The data hold fewer than 25,000 clones, with roughly nine tenths observed a single time. This clone was seen a few times. This sequence originates from a female donor in good health, enrolled as a control in a pregnancy study. The rearrangement uses TRBV19 and TRBJ1-5, with unresolved D. Sequencing was performed on CD8+ T cells from peripheral blood mononuclear cells, taken in the third trimester of pregnancy. CDR3 in amino acids: CASSIGSDYSNQPQHF. The CDR3 region has the DNA TGTGCCAGTAGTATTGGGTCAGACTATAGCAATCAGCCCCAGCATTTT. The variable domain in full, completed from reference TRBV19 and TRBJ1-5, reads DGGITQSPKYLFRKEGQNVTLSCEQNLNHDAMYWYRQDPGQGLRLIYYSQIVNDFQKGDIAEGYSVSREKKESFPLTVTSAQKNPTAFYLCASSIGSDYSNQPQHFGDGTRLSIL.